One and the same sample provided the 25 T cell receptor beta chains below, sequenced in a study of cytomegalovirus exposure and HLA in healthy donors. The PCR had 60 Vbeta and 13 Jbeta primers. Clones were sequenced by immunoSEQ multiplex PCR, and TCRdb holds only the in-frame ones, with some missing. This repertoire shows roughly 120,000 clones, 76% found once; its top ten account for less than 2%. Input material: PBMCs. All receptors derive from a man aged 45 to 65 in good health and CMV-seronegative.

The chain uses TRBV29-1 and TRBJ2-3; 10 nucleotides agree with TRBD2. The V gene end was trimmed by 7 bases and the J gene end by 2 bases; junction bases not matched to a gene: 9. The CDR3 consists of 15 residues. Germline V gene lookup returns CDR1 SQVTM and CDR2 ANQGSEA. The CDR3 bases are TGCAGCGCACGAGCTAGCGGGGGTTCCACAGATACGCAGTATTTT. Translated: CSARASGGSTDTQYF.

This clone was picked up one time. This CDR3 reads CASSLGTSATGELFF. CDR3 nucleotides: TGCGCCAGCAGCTTGGGAACTAGCGCCACCGGGGAGCTGTTTTTT. The chain carries TRBV5-1 and TRBJ2-2, with 7 nucleotides matching TRBD2. After removal of 0 bases from V and 4 bases from J, the junction contained 3 bases not matched to a gene. Germline assignment: CDR1 SGHRS and CDR2 YFSETQ. CDR3 length: 15 residues.

The CDR3 loop is CATSRDTSGGTEQYF. DNA for the CDR3: TGTGCCACCAGCAGAGATACTAGCGGGGGTACCGAGCAGTACTTC. This chain joins TRBV15 and TRBJ2-7; 11 bases agree with TRBD2. V shed 0 bases and J 6 bases; nucleotides not matched to a gene: 4. CDR3 size: 15 residues. Germline values: CDR1 LNHNV, CDR2 YYDKDF (reference sequence).

This chain joins TRBV7-2 and TRBJ2-1, with TRBD1 matching 9 bases. The CDR3 contains 14 residues. Germline CDR1 is SGHTA and CDR2 is FQGNSA. V lost 5 bases to trimming and J lost 5 bases; unmatched junction nucleotides: 4. Written as DNA, the CDR3 is TGTGCCAGCAGCCCGCGACAGGGGGACAATGAGCAGTTCTTC. Residues: CASSPRQGDNEQFF.

About this clone: The same CDR3 can be traced to other DNA sequences in this sample. J is TRBJ2-2 and V is TRBV19, with D possibly matching TRBD1 (5 bases). V lost 3 bases, J lost 1 base, and 6 bases lay in between. CDR1 is LNHDA and CDR2 is SQIVND in the germline V gene (reference sequence). The CDR3 is made up of 14 amino acids. The CDR3 coding sequence is TGTGCCAGTAGTATCGACAGGAACACCGGGGAGCTGTTTTTT. This gives the protein CASSIDRNTGELFF.

V gene TRBV7-8 combines with J gene TRBJ1-4; possible D gene TRBD1, 6 bases. CDR3 length equals 17 residues. Trimming cost V 7 bases and J 3 bases, with 21 bases left between them. CDR1 is SGHVS and CDR2 is FQNEAQ in the germline V gene. This CDR3 reads CASNPRYPQGSNEKLFF. CDR3 nucleotides: TGTGCCAGCAACCCGCGCTACCCACAGGGCTCTAATGAAAAACTGTTTTTT.

The genes are TRBV6-6 and TRBJ2-3; no definite D call. Trimming took off 0 bases at V and 4 bases at J, with 11 bases between the two ends. The CDR3 spans 15 residues. Germline V gene sequence: CDR1 MNHNY, CDR2 SVGAGI (reference sequence). CDR3: CASSYSITAADTQYF. The DNA of the CDR3 is TGTGCCAGCAGTTACTCGATAACCGCGGCAGATACGCAGTATTTT.

A few counts support this clone. The V gene is TRBV5-4, the J gene TRBJ1-1, with D hard to call. The length of the CDR3 is 13 residues. CDR1 SGHNT and CDR2 YYREEE come from the germline V gene (reference sequence). The germline V and J ends were trimmed by 4 bases and 2 bases, with 9 bases remaining between them. CDR3 nucleotides: TGTGCCAGCAGCCCCGAACTAAACACTGAAGCTTTCTTT. Translated: CASSPELNTEAFF.

This clone came up a few times. The V call is TRBV5-4, the J call TRBJ1-1, with 9 positions matching TRBD1. Germline V gene data show CDR1 as SGHNT and CDR2 as YYREEE (reference sequence). This CDR3 comprises 14 residues. V was clipped by 4 bases and J by 6 bases; unmatched bases: 7. CDR3 in DNA: TGTGCCAGCAGCATCGACAGGGGGTCGGCTGAAGCTTTCTTT. Its protein is CASSIDRGSAEAFF.

This rearrangement joins TRBV4-2 to TRBJ2-3, with TRBD1 identical over 8 bases. Germline CDR1 and CDR2: LGHNA and YNFKEQ. The CDR3 consists of 14 residues. V shed 6 bases, J shed 2 bases, and the junction held 4 bases outside the gene matches. CDR3 sequence: CASSPGGNTDTQYF. CDR3 nucleotides: TGTGCCAGCAGTCCAGGGGGCAACACAGATACGCAGTATTTT.

The DNA of the CDR3 is TGTGCCAGCAGCTTGGAGAGGACAGATACGCAGTATTTT. It specifies CASSLERTDTQYF. The chain joins TRBV5-4 to TRBJ2-3; no reliable D call. This CDR3 spans 13 amino acids. The germline V gene encodes CDR1 SGHNT and CDR2 YYREEE (reference sequence). Between the trimmed V and J ends, which lost 0 bases and 3 bases, there was a span of 5 bases. The full variable domain, its missing parts supplied by reference TRBV5-4 and TRBJ2-3, is ETGVTQSPTHLIKTRGQQVTLRCSSQSGHNTVSWYQQALGQGPQFIFQYYREEENGRGNFPPRFSGLQFPNYSSELNVNALELDDSALYLCASSLERTDTQYFGPGTRLTVL.

This clone occurred a few times. This chain links TRBV7-3 with TRBJ2-5, with 14 bases identical to TRBD2. Losses at the gene ends were 4 bases for V and 3 bases for J; bases not matched to a gene: 4. CDR3 size: 16 residues. Germline V lookup: CDR1 SGHTA, CDR2 FQGTGA. CDR3 amino acids: CASSSRTSGGKETQYF. CDR3 coding DNA: TGTGCCAGCAGCTCGAGGACTAGCGGGGGGAAAGAGACCCAGTACTTC. Full variable domain (outside the CDR3, taken from reference TRBV7-3 and TRBJ2-5): GAGVSQTPSNKVTEKGKYVELRCDPISGHTALYWYRQSLGQGPEFLIYFQGTGAADDSGLPNDRFFAVRPEGSVSTLKIQRTERGDSAVYLCASSSRTSGGKETQYFGPGTRLLVL.

This chain joins TRBV30 and TRBJ1-5; TRBD1 might be the D (6 bases). Germline loops: CDR1 GTSNPN, CDR2 SVGIG (reference sequence). V gave up 0 bases and J gave up 4 bases, with 13 bases separating them. This CDR3 has 15 residues. The DNA for the CDR3 is TGTGCCTGGAGTGTGGGACCCCAGGGGAATCAGCCCCAGCATTTT. It specifies CAWSVGPQGNQPQHF.

The V gene is TRBV6-5, the J gene TRBJ2-7; 8 bases align to TRBD1. CDR3 length: 15 amino acids. Unmatched junction bases numbered 7, after V lost 6 bases and J lost 0 bases. In germline, CDR1 is MNHEY, CDR2 SVGAGI. The CDR3 DNA reads TGTGCCAGCAGGTCGTCCGGGACAGGCTCCTACGAGCAGTACTTC. Its translation: CASRSSGTGSYEQYF.

This sequence joins TRBV6-5 and TRBJ1-4, with 7 bases fitting TRBD1. Germline CDR1 is MNHEY and CDR2 is SVGAGI. The V gene end was trimmed by 2 bases and the J gene end by 8 bases; junction bases not matched to a gene: 8. This CDR3 has 15 amino acids. CDR3 in amino acids: CASSYGGGSREKLFF. The CDR3 DNA sequence: TGTGCCAGCAGTTACGGAGGGGGCTCCAGGGAAAAACTGTTTTTT.

The chain is built from TRBV4-3 and TRBJ1-4; D is possibly TRBD1 (5 bases). The CDR3 is 15 amino acids. Germline CDR1 is LGHNA and CDR2 is YSLEER. The V end was cut by 0 bases, the J end by 5 bases, with 10 bases between. The CDR3 sequence: CASSQDFGGNEKLFF. In DNA, the CDR3 is TGCGCCAGCAGCCAAGATTTTGGGGGGAATGAAAAACTGTTTTTT.

The rearrangement uses TRBV18 and TRBJ2-1; a weak D match, TRBD2 (6 bases). The germline V gene encodes CDR1 KGHSH and CDR2 LQKENI. Trimming took 2 bases from V and 0 from J, leaving 14 bases between them. There are 17 residues in the CDR3. CDR3: CASSPRTGGSSYNEQFF. As DNA, the CDR3 is TGTGCCAGCTCACCAAGAACCGGAGGGAGCTCCTACAATGAGCAGTTCTTC.

The V and J genes are TRBV5-1 and TRBJ2-1, with 11 bases lining up with TRBD2. With V trimmed by 5 bases and J by 1 base, 8 bases remained unmatched. The germline V gene has CDR1 SGHRS and CDR2 YFSETQ. The CDR3 consists of 17 residues. The CDR3 bases are TGCGCCAGCAGTAGAATAGCGGGGGGGCTGTCCTACAATGAGCAGTTCTTC. Translating it yields CASSRIAGGLSYNEQFF.

The genes are TRBV13 and TRBJ1-3, with TRBD1 as a possible D gene (5 bases). Germline CDR1 PRHDT, CDR2 FYEKMQ (reference sequence). V was cut by 5 bases and J by 2 bases, with 16 bases left in between. The CDR3 runs to 16 residues. The CDR3 sequence is CASSPDGGRAGNTIYF. CDR3 nucleotide sequence: TGTGCCAGCAGCCCCGACGGGGGACGGGCTGGAAACACCATATATTTT.

Worth noting for this clone: Distinct nucleotide sequences in the sample also encode this CDR3. The chain carries TRBV9 and TRBJ2-5; TRBD2 aligns across 7 bases. In germline, CDR1 is SGDLS, CDR2 YYNGEE. The CDR3 sequence is 14 residues long. V gave up 2 bases and J gave up 4 bases; unmatched junction bases: 5. Here the CDR3 reads CASSVLSGGETQYF. CDR3 coding DNA: TGTGCCAGCAGCGTCCTGTCGGGGGGAGAGACCCAGTACTTC.

The V and J genes are TRBV5-6 and TRBJ2-5, with unresolved D. Gene TRBJ2-7 matches the end of the DNA better, so the J call may be wrong. The V gene's germline CDR1 is SGHDT and CDR2 YYEEEE. There are 12 residues in the CDR3. The CDR3 loop is CASSLSSYEQYF. CDR3 bases: TGTGCCAGCAGCTTAAGCTCCTACGAGCAGTACTTC.

The gene calls are TRBV19 and TRBJ1-3, with D possibly TRBD1 on 5 matching bases. Between the trimmed V and J ends, which lost 3 bases and 3 bases, there was a span of 12 bases. The CDR3 is 15 amino acids. The germline gives CDR1 LNHDA, CDR2 SQIVND (reference sequence). The CDR3 sequence: CASSITGPFGNTIYF. The CDR3, as DNA: TGTGCCAGTAGTATCACAGGCCCCTTTGGAAACACCATATATTTT.

This chain joins TRBV9 and TRBJ2-2; tentatively, D is TRBD2 (5 bases). The CDR3 consists of 15 residues. The germline V gene encodes CDR1 SGDLS and CDR2 YYNGEE. V was pared by 2 bases and J by 4 bases, with 12 bases between. DNA of the CDR3: TGTGCCAGCAGCGTCTCCGCGGCGGGCACCGGGGAGCTGTTTTTT. Protein sequence: CASSVSAAGTGELFF. Full variable domain (outside the CDR3, taken from reference TRBV9 and TRBJ2-2): DSGVTQTPKHLITATGQRVTLRCSPRSGDLSVYWYQQSLDQGLQFLIQYYNGEERAKGNILERFSAQQFPDLHSELNLSSLELGDSALYFCASSVSAAGTGELFFGEGSRLTVL.

The chain links TRBV6-5 to TRBJ1-5; no reliable D call. The CDR3 contains 13 residues. Trimming took 5 bases from V and 6 from J, leaving 11 bases between them. Germline-derived CDR1 and CDR2 are MNHEY and SVGAGI. The CDR3 bases are TGTGCCAGCAGTCGCCGGGCGGGTCAGCCCCAGCATTTT. It codes for CASSRRAGQPQHF.

The chain combines TRBV11-1 with TRBJ1-1; D gene unclear. The CDR3 covers 16 residues. Germline V gene sequence: CDR1 SGHAT, CDR2 FQDESV (reference sequence). Trimming shortened V by 1 base and J by 1 base, and 13 bases separated the two germline ends. CDR3 region: CASSLELDTSNTEAFF. The CDR3 bases are TGTGCCAGCAGCTTAGAATTAGACACCTCGAACACTGAAGCTTTCTTT.